These T cell receptor beta chains were read from a single sample in a study of blood T cell repertoires in COVID-19. Method: immunoSEQ multiplex PCR; TCRdb's copy keeps in-frame clones and lacks some. The sample consists of roughly 100,000 clones, about two thirds of them appearing once. The specimen was peripheral blood. The receptor source for this set is a human donor with acute or convalescent COVID-19. The donor label of this sample is uncertain. Each CDR3 is given with its conserved first and last residue. The order of the fields is clone size, J gene, V gene, CDR3 protein. Clone size appears in some rows only: once, few, many, or a class for an expanded clone.

NA | TRBJ2-2 | TRBV5-5 | CASSLAASQTGELFF
few | TRBJ1-2 | TRBV2 | CASNGGRLYGYTF
NA | TRBJ1-1 | TRBV6-5 | CASSYAVSGADTEAFF
NA | TRBJ2-3 | TRBV11-2 | CASSPLGGHTDTQYF
NA | TRBJ2-5 | TRBV4-1 | CASSRTGTGVEETQYF
few | TRBJ1-1 | TRBV19 | CASSIVADTEAFF
once | TRBJ1-5 | TRBV12-3/TRBV12-4 | CASSGANQPQHF
few | TRBJ1-5 | TRBV11-2 | CASSVEVAGQPQHF
NA | TRBJ1-5 | TRBV5-6 | CASSLAGAGNQPQHF
NA | TRBJ2-3 | TRBV4-1 | CASSQDRSSGGASTDTQYF
NA | TRBJ2-1 | TRBV6-5 | CASSTGRGPYNEQFF
NA | TRBJ2-7 | TRBV6-5 | CASSYSAASNYEQYF
NA | TRBJ2-7 | TRBV20-1 | CSARAGYEQYF
once | TRBJ1-2 | TRBV18 | CASSPEGTRGYTF